Following are 15 T cell receptor beta chains from one sample sequenced in a study of blood T cell repertoires in COVID-19. TCRdb's table, derived via immunoSEQ multiplex PCR, lists solely in-frame clones and lacks some. The sample includes nearly 250,000 clones, around 86% of them seen just once. Sequenced sample: PBMCs or T cells enriched from blood (not recorded which). The receptors were sampled from a woman aged 45 to 65 who had recovered from COVID-19.

V is TRBV9 and J is TRBJ2-5; 7 nucleotides match TRBD1. This CDR3 has 15 residues. The germline V gene encodes CDR1 SGDLS and CDR2 YYNGEE. V gave up 4 bases and J gave up 1 base; unmatched junction bases: 7. The CDR3 region has the DNA TGTGCCAGCAGCCCCTGGGACAGCACCCAAGAGACCCAGTACTTC. Translation: CASSPWDSTQETQYF.

The gene calls are TRBV28 and TRBJ2-7, with 9 bases lining up with TRBD2. Germline V gene data show CDR1 as MDHEN and CDR2 as SYDVKM. The CDR3 has 15 residues. Trimming took 5 bases from V and 9 from J; bases not matched to a gene: 14. The CDR3 DNA follows: TGTGCCAGCAGTCAAGGCGGGGGGGTGACGTTAAGGCAGTACTTC. Translation gives CASSQGGGVTLRQYF.

This clone was detected only once. The chain is built from TRBV19 and TRBJ1-2, with D unclear. The CDR3 is 12 amino acids. The germline V gene encodes CDR1 LNHDA and CDR2 SQIVND (reference sequence). V was cut by 11 bases and J by 0 bases, with 10 bases left in between. CDR3 nucleotide sequence: TGTGCCCTTTACAGTGCTAACTATGGCTACACCTTC. Residues: CALYSANYGYTF.

The chain couples TRBV4-1 to TRBJ1-6, with D possibly being TRBD1 (5 bases). This CDR3 contains 17 residues. Trimming took 1 base from V and 5 from J, leaving 15 bases between them. From germline, CDR1 is MGHRA and CDR2 YSYEKL. DNA for the CDR3: TGCGCCAGCAGCCAAGGAGTCCAGGGCCAGCATAATTCACCCCTCCACTTT. Translating it yields CASSQGVQGQHNSPLHF.

The rearrangement joins TRBV24-1 to TRBJ2-5; the D gene is possibly TRBD2 (6 bases). This CDR3 contains 13 residues. The V end was cut by 9 bases, the J end by 1 base, with 11 bases between. Germline V gives CDR1 KGHDR, CDR2 SFDVKD. CDR3 region: CATGQGLQETQYF. CDR3 sequence (DNA): TGTGCCACCGGCCAGGGACTCCAAGAGACCCAGTACTTC.

This clone was observed a single time. The chain employs TRBV6-6 and TRBJ1-4, with TRBD1 as a possible D gene (6 bases). Trimming shortened V by 2 bases and J by 4 bases, and 11 bases separated the two germline ends. Looked up from germline, CDR1 is MNHNY and CDR2 is SVGAGI (reference sequence). The CDR3 is 15 residues long. In DNA, the CDR3 is TGTGCCAGCAGTTACAGCGGGGGCAATAATGAAAAACTGTTTTTT. Protein: CASSYSGGNNEKLFF.

The CDR3 DNA is TGTGCCAGTAGTATAGATCTATACGGGGGCACAGATACGCAGTATTTT. Protein: CASSIDLYGGTDTQYF. The chain is built from TRBV19 and TRBJ2-3, with D possibly being TRBD2 (5 bases). The CDR3 loop spans 16 amino acids. Between the trimmed V and J ends, which lost 0 bases and 1 base, there was a span of 11 bases. Germline assignment: CDR1 LNHDA and CDR2 SQIVND (reference sequence). Full variable domain (rest looked up from reference TRBV19 and TRBJ2-3): DGGITQSPKYLFRKEGQNVTLSCEQNLNHDAMYWYRQDPGQGLRLIYYSQIVNDFQKGDIAEGYSVSREKKESFPLTVTSAQKNPTAFYLCASSIDLYGGTDTQYFGPGTRLTVL.

The chain combines TRBV19 with TRBJ2-7, with 11 bases matching TRBD2. The CDR3 loop spans 17 amino acids. Germline V gene sequence: CDR1 LNHDA, CDR2 SQIVND (reference sequence). V shed 4 bases, J shed 6 bases, and the junction held 14 bases outside the gene matches. The CDR3 nucleotides read TGTGCCAGTAGTAAGGGACTAGCGGCCTTTCTCACCTCCGAGCAGTACTTC. As protein: CASSKGLAAFLTSEQYF.

This chain connects TRBV4-1 to TRBJ1-2; the match to TRBD1 covers 8 bases. From germline, CDR1 is MGHRA and CDR2 YSYEKL. This CDR3 is built from 16 residues. V shed 1 base and J 6 bases; nucleotides not matched to a gene: 10. This chain's CDR3 is CASSQVGRGPYDGYTF. The CDR3 DNA is TGCGCCAGCAGCCAAGTCGGCAGGGGGCCCTATGATGGCTACACCTTC.

This chain uses TRBV29-1 with TRBJ1-1; D may be TRBD1 (6 bases). The length of the CDR3 is 12 residues. Trimming cost V 7 bases and J 2 bases, with 11 bases left between them. Germline CDR1 and CDR2: SQVTM and ANQGSEA. The CDR3 coding sequence is TGCAGCGGAGGACAGCTAAACACTGAAGCTTTCTTT. Protein: CSGGQLNTEAFF.

This chain uses TRBV9 with TRBJ2-2, with D unclear. V was trimmed by 5 bases and J by 7 bases, leaving 15 bases between them. The CDR3 is 14 amino acids. Germline loops: CDR1 SGDLS, CDR2 YYNGEE. The CDR3 reads CASRLRASGGELFF. CDR3 nucleotides: TGTGCCAGCAGACTTCGAGCGTCGGGCGGGGAGCTGTTTTTT.

V is TRBV30 and J is TRBJ2-1; TRBD2 aligns across 14 bases. This CDR3 is built from 14 residues. Germline assignment: CDR1 GTSNPN and CDR2 SVGIG (reference sequence). The CDR3 nucleotides read TGTGCTCGAGGGACTAGCGGGAGATCGGATGAGCAGTTCTTC. Its translation is CARGTSGRSDEQFF.

The chain has TRBV3-1 (or the pseudogene TRBV3-2) and TRBJ2-1, with 10 bases identical to TRBD2. This CDR3 spans 17 amino acids. With V trimmed by 4 bases and J by 8 bases, 14 bases remained unmatched. CDR1 is LGHDT and CDR2 is YNNKEL in the germline V gene (reference sequence). This chain's CDR3 is CASSLRWGEREGYEQFF. For the CDR3, the DNA is TGTGCCAGCAGCCTCCGTTGGGGCGAGCGGGAGGGCTATGAGCAGTTCTTC.

The chain recombines TRBV7-9 with TRBJ2-7, with D perhaps matching TRBD1 (6 bases). Germline assignment: CDR1 SEHNR and CDR2 FQNEAQ (reference sequence). The V and J ends lost 5 bases and 4 bases respectively, with 12 bases between them. The CDR3 is 13 residues long. The CDR3 here is CASSRDTNYEQYF. CDR3 sequence (DNA): TGTGCCAGCAGCAGGGACACTAATTACGAGCAGTACTTC.

The CDR3 is CASSPVLVRTSRETQYF. DNA of the CDR3: TGTGCCAGCAGTCCCGTTTTGGTACGCACCTCGCGAGAGACCCAGTACTTC. The chain carries TRBV2 and TRBJ2-5; D is unresolved. The CDR3 loop spans 17 amino acids. The germline gives CDR1 SNHLY, CDR2 FYNNEI. The V and J ends lost 5 bases and 4 bases respectively, with 23 bases between them.